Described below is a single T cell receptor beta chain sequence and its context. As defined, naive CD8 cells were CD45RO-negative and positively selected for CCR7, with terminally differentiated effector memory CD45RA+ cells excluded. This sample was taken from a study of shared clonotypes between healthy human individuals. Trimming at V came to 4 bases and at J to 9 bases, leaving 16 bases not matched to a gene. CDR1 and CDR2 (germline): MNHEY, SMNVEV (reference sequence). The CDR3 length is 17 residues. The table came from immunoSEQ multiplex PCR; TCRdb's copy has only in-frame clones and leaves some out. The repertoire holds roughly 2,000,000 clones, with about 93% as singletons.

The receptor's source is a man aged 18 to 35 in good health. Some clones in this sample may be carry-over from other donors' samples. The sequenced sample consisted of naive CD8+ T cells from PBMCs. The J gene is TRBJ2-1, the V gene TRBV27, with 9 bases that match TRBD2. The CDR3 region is CASSSLIAGDPRFEQFF. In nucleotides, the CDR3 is TGTGCCAGCAGTTCCCTCATAGCGGGAGACCCAAGGTTTGAGCAGTTCTTC.